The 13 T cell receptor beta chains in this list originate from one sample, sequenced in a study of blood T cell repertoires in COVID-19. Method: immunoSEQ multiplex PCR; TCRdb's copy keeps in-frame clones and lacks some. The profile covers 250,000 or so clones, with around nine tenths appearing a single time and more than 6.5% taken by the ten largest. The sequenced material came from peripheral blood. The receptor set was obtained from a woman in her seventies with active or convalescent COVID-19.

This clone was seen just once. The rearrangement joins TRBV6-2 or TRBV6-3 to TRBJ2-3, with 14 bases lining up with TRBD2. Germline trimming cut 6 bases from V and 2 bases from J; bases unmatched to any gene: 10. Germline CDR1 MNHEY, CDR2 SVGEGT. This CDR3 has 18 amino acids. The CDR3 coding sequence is TGTGCCAGCAGCCTGGGGACTAGCGGGGGCTACCACACAGATACGCAGTATTTT. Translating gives CASSLGTSGGYHTDTQYF.

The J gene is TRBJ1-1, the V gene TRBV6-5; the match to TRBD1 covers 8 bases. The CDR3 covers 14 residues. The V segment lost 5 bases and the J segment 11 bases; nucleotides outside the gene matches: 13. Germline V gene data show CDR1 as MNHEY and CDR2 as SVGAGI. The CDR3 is CASSKPGQALVAFF. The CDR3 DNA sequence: TGTGCCAGCAGTAAGCCGGGACAGGCCTTGGTGGCTTTCTTT.

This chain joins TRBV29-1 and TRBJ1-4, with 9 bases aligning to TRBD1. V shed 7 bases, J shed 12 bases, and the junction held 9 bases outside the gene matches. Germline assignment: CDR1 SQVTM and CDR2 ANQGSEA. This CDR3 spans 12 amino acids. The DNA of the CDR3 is TGCAGCGCTAGGACAGGGGAGGCGGAACTGTTTTTT. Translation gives CSARTGEAELFF.

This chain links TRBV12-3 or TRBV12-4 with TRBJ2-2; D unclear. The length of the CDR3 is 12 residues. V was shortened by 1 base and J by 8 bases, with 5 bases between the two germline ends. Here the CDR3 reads CASSLGRGELFF. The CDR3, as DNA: TGTGCCAGCAGTTTAGGTCGTGGGGAGCTGTTTTTT.

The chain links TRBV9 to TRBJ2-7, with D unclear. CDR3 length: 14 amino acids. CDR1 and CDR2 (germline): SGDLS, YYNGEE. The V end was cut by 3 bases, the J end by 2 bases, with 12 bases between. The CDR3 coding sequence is TGTGCCAGCAGCGGCGGAGTCGGAGCCTACGAGCAGTACTTC. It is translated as CASSGGVGAYEQYF.

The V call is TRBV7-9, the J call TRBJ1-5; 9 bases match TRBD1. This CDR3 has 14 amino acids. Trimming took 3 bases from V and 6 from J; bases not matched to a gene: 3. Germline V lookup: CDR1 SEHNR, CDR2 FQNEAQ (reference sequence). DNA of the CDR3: TGTGCCAGCAGCTTGGGACAGGGCGCTCAGCCCCAGCATTTT. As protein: CASSLGQGAQPQHF.

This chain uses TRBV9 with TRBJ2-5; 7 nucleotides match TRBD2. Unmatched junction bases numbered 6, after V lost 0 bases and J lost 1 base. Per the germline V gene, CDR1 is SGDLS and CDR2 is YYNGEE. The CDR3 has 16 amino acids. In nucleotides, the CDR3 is TGTGCCAGCAGCGTAGCTTTGGGGGGGATCCAAGAGACCCAGTACTTC. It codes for CASSVALGGIQETQYF.

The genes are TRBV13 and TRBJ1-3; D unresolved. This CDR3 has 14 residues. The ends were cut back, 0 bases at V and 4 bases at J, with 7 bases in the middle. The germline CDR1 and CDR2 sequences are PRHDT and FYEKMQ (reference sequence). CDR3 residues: CASSLGLTGNTIYF. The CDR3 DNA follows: TGTGCCAGCAGCTTAGGCCTAACGGGAAACACCATATATTTT.

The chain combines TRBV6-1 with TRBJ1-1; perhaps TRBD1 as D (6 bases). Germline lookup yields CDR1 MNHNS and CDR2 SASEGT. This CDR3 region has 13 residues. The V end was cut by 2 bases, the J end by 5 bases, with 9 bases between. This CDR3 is CASSETQGTEAFF. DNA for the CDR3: TGTGCCAGCAGTGAAACCCAGGGGACTGAAGCTTTCTTT.

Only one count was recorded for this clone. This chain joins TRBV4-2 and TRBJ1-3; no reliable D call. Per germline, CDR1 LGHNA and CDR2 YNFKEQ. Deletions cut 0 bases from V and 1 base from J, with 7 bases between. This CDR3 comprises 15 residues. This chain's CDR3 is CASSQDPGSGNTIYF. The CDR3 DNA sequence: TGTGCCAGCAGCCAAGATCCCGGTTCTGGAAACACCATATATTTT.

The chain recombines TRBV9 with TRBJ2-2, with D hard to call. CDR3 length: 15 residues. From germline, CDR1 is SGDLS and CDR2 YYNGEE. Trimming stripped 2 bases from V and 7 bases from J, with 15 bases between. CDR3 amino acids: CASSVSLDGNGELFF. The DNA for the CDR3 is TGTGCCAGCAGCGTCTCTCTAGACGGAAACGGGGAGCTGTTTTTT.

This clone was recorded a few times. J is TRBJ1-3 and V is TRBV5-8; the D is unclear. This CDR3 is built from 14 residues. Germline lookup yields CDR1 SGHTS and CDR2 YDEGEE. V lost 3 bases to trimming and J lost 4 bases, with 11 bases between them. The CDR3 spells CASSYRLSGNTIYF. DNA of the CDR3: TGTGCCAGCAGCTATAGATTGAGCGGAAACACCATATATTTT. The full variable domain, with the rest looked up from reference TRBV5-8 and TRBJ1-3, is EAGVTQSPTHLIKTRGQQATLRCSPISGHTSVYWYQQALGLGLQFLLWYDEGEERNRGNFPPRFSGRQFPNYSSELNVNALELEDSALYLCASSYRLSGNTIYFGEGSWLTVV.

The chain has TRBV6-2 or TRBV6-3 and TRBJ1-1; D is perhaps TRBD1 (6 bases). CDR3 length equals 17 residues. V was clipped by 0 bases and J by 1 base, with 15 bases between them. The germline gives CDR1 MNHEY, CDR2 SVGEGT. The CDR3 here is CASSYSSSGHTNTEAFF. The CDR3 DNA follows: TGTGCCAGCAGTTACTCCTCTTCGGGACACACGAACACTGAAGCTTTCTTT.